This TCR beta chain came from a study of T cell repertoires in cytomegalovirus infection. TCRdb analysed the reads with MiXCR anew, one entry per CDR3 protein. This table holds about 900,000 distinct CDR3 sequences, about a third found once. This clonotype was detected many times. The antigen remains unidentified. The CDR3 loop spans 14 amino acids. V shed 1 base and J shed 0 bases, with 4 bases lying between them. Germline values: CDR1 MNHNS, CDR2 SASEGT. The TCR was taken from a human donor in good health (CMV status not recorded). Some clones in this sample may be carry-over from other donors' samples. This chain links TRBV6-1 with TRBJ1-3; D call uncertain. The sequencing here drew on cultured CD8+ T cells from PBMCs, taken from culture after CMV antigen stimulation. As DNA, the CDR3 is TGTGCCAGCAGTGAAGGAAGCTCTGGAAACACCATATATTTT. Translated, it gives CASSEGSSGNTIYF.